This T cell receptor (beta chain) stems from a study of CD8+CD57+ T cells in acquired aplastic anemia. Findings and caveats of the study: Approximately 28 CD8+ CDR3 sequences were shared between patients and controls.

According to the study, genomic DNA was the template for TCR beta VDJ and CDR3 profiling. TCRdb redid the calling of the reads with MiXCR, one entry per CDR3 protein. The sample consists of about 180,000 distinct CDR3 sequences, approximately 46% of them appearing once. Points on this clonotype: Its matching antigen is unknown.

The germline V gene encodes CDR1 LNHDA and CDR2 SQIVND (reference sequence). This CDR3 spans 18 amino acids. J was trimmed by 1 base and V by 3 bases; bases with no gene match: 8. The chain uses TRBV19 and TRBJ2-2; TRBD2 matches 10 bases. Sequencing used sorted CD4+, CD8+, or CD8+CD57+ T cells (not recorded which) from PBMCs. The TCR sequence derives from a human donor in good health. The CDR3 DNA sequence: TGTGCCAGTAGTATCACCCGACTAGCGGGTCGGAACACCGGGGAGCTGTTTTTT. Translated: CASSITRLAGRNTGELFF.